This T cell receptor (beta chain) was recorded in a study of blood T cell repertoires in COVID-19. For the study at large: COVID-19 samples, acute and convalescent, were from the United States, Italy and Spain.

The V end was cut by 6 bases, the J end by 8 bases, with 16 bases between. This CDR3 comprises 13 residues. Profiled with immunoSEQ multiplex PCR; TCRdb holds only in-frame clones, not every one. The sample consists of about 240,000 clones, approximately 86% of them appearing once. Allocation to cohorts depended on clinical history reported by the participants. What was sequenced was PBMCs or T cells enriched from blood (not recorded which). V and J are TRBV12-3 or TRBV12-4 and TRBJ1-1, with D possibly matching TRBD1 (5 bases). The receptor was isolated from a middle-aged woman with acute COVID-19. CDR3 in amino acids: CASSPRGFNEAFF. DNA for the CDR3: TGTGCCAGCAGCCCCCGGGGGTTTAACGAAGCTTTCTTT.